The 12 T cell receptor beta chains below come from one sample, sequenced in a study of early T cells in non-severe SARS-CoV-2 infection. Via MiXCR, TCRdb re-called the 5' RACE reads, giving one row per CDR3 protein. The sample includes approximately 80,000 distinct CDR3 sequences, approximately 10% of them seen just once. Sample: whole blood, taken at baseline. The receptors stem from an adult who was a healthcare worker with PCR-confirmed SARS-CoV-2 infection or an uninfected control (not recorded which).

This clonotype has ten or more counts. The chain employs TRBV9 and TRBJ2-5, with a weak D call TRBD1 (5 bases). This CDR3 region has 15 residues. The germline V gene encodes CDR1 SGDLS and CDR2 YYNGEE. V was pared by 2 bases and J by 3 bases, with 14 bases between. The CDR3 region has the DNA TGTGCCAGCAGCGTTCAGGGATCATCGGAAGAGACCCAGTACTTC. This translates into CASSVQGSSEETQYF.

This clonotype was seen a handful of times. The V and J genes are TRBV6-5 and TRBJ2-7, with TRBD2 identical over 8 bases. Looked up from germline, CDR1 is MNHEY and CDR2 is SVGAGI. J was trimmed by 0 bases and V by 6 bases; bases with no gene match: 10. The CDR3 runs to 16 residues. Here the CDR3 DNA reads TGTGCCAGCAGCGAAACTAGCGGCTATCCCTCCTACGAGCAGTACTTC. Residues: CASSETSGYPSYEQYF.

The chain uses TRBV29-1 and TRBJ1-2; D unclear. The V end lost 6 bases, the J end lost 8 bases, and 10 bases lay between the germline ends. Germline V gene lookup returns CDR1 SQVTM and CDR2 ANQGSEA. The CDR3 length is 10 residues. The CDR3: CSVSNAGYTF. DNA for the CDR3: TGCAGCGTCAGCAATGCGGGCTACACCTTC.

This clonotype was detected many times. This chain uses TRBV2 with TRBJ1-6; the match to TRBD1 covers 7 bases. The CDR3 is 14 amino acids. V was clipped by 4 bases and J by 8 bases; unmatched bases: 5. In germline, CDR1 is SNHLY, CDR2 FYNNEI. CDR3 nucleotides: TGTGCCAGCAGTGCGGGACAGATGTATTCACCCCTCCACTTT. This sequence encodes CASSAGQMYSPLHF.

The CDR3 nucleotides are TGCAGCGTCGGCTCAGGGTTTGGGACTGAAGCTTTCTTT. Its translation is CSVGSGFGTEAFF. The gene calls are TRBV29-1 and TRBJ1-1; the D gene is possibly TRBD1 (5 bases). Germline V lookup: CDR1 SQVTM, CDR2 ANQGSEA. V was clipped by 6 bases and J by 5 bases, with 16 bases between them. The CDR3 consists of 13 residues.

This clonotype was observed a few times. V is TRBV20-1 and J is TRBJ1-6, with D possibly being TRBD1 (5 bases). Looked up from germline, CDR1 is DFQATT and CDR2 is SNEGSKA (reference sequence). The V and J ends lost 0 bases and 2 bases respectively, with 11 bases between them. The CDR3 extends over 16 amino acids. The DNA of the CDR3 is TGCAGTGCTAGAGATGGGGGAGGGACCTATAATTCACCCCTCCACTTT. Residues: CSARDGGGTYNSPLHF.

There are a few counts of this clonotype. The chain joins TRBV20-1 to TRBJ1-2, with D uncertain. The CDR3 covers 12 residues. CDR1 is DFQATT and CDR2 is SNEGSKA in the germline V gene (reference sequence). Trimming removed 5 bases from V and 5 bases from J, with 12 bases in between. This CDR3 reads CSAHTPEYGYTF. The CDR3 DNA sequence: TGCAGTGCTCACACCCCTGAATATGGCTACACCTTC.

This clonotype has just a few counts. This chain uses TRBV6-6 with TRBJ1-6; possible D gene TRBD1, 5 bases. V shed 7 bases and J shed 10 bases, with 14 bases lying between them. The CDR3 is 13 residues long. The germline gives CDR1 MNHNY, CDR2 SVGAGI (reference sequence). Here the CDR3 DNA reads TGTGCCAGCACCCTAGGGGACCCGTCACCCCTCCACTTT. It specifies CASTLGDPSPLHF.

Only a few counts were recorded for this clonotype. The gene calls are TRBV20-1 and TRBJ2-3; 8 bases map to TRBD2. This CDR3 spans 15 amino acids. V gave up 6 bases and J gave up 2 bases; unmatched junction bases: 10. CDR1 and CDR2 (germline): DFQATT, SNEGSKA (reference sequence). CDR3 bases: TGCAGTGCCGAACCGGGGGGGAATATCACAGATACGCAGTATTTT. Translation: CSAEPGGNITDTQYF.

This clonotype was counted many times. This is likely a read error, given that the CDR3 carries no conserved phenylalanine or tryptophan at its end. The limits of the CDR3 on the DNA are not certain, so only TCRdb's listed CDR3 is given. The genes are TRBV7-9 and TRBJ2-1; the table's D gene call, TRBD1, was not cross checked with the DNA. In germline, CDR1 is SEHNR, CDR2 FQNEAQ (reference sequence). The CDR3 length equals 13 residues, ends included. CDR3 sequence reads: CASSLGAGGIFIS.

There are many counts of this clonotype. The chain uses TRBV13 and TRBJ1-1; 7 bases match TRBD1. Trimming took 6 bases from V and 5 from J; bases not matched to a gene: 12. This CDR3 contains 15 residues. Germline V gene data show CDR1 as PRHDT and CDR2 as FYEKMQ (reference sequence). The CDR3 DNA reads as TGTGCCAGCAGTTTAAAACAGGGGCTGGGAACTGAAGCTTTCTTT. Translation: CASSLKQGLGTEAFF.

In nucleotides, the CDR3 is TGTGCCAGCGGCCCCCCCTCAAGGACAGGGGGTTTTCAGCCCCAGCATTTT. It translates to CASGPPSRTGGFQPQHF. J is TRBJ1-5 and V is TRBV28; 10 bases map to TRBD1. CDR1 and CDR2 from the germline V gene are MDHEN and SYDVKM. Unmatched junction bases numbered 16, after V lost 8 bases and J lost 6 bases. The CDR3 length is 17 residues.